The 21 T cell receptor beta chains given below trace back to one sample, sequenced in a study of cytomegalovirus exposure and HLA in healthy donors. It was with 60 Vbeta and 13 Jbeta primers that the PCR ran. TCRdb's copy holds only in-frame clones and misses some; the assay was immunoSEQ multiplex PCR. The sample lists about 140,000 clones; roughly 73% were seen once. The sample was PBMCs. Receptor source: a human donor in good health.

The gene calls are TRBV5-1 and TRBJ2-3, with 8 bases lining up with TRBD2. Germline CDR1 is SGHRS and CDR2 is YFSETQ. The trim removed 4 bases at V and 3 bases at J, leaving 4 bases unmatched. This CDR3 comprises 14 residues. The CDR3 reads CASSGRGVTDTQYF. DNA of the CDR3: TGCGCCAGCAGCGGGCGGGGGGTAACAGATACGCAGTATTTT.

This clone was seen only once. This rearrangement joins TRBV29-1 to TRBJ1-2; D is unclear. Trimming took off 4 bases at V and 0 bases at J, with 9 bases between the two ends. The CDR3 has 13 residues. The germline gives CDR1 SQVTM, CDR2 ANQGSEA. In DNA form, the CDR3 reads TGCAGCGTTGGTGGAGGATCTAACTATGGCTACACCTTC. Amino acid sequence: CSVGGGSNYGYTF.

The chain links TRBV21-1 to TRBJ2-1; TRBD2 is the table's D call, not checked against the DNA. TRBV21-1 is recorded as a pseudogene. The CDR3 loop spans 14 amino acids. The CDR3, as DNA: TGTGCCAGCAGCCTCGCGGGAAAAGGTAATGAGCAGTTCTTC. Protein product: CASSLAGKGNEQFF.

The chain joins TRBV19 to TRBJ2-4, with a possible D match to TRBD1 (5 bases). CDR3 length: 13 amino acids. With 8 bases removed from V and 0 bases from J, the gap between germline ends came to 8 bases. Germline V gene lookup returns CDR1 LNHDA and CDR2 SQIVND (reference sequence). The CDR3 loop reads CASGAGAKNIQYF. DNA of the CDR3: TGTGCCAGTGGGGCCGGAGCCAAAAACATTCAGTACTTC.

Comments on this clone: It differs at one base from a far larger clone, so likely a read error. The CDR3 protein is CASTGFEQFF. The DNA of the CDR3 is TGTGCCAGCACGGGGTTTGAGCAGTTCTTC. The V call is TRBV7-9, the J call TRBJ2-1; maybe TRBD2 (5 bases). The V and J ends lost 7 bases and 9 bases respectively, with 7 bases between them. The CDR3 is 10 residues long. The germline V gene has CDR1 SEHNR and CDR2 FQNEAQ (reference sequence).

The rearrangement links TRBV5-1 to TRBJ1-5, with D unclear. This CDR3 comprises 16 residues. The germline CDR1 and CDR2 sequences are SGHRS and YFSETQ. V lost 0 bases, J lost 0 bases, and 10 bases lay in between. CDR3 sequence: CASSLGGSYSNQPQHF. The CDR3 nucleotides read TGCGCCAGCAGCTTGGGCGGATCCTATAGCAATCAGCCCCAGCATTTT.

V and J are TRBV15 and TRBJ1-2; maybe TRBD1 (6 bases). Germline V lookup: CDR1 LNHNV, CDR2 YYDKDF (reference sequence). The V end lost 5 bases, the J end lost 7 bases, and 17 bases lay between the germline ends. The CDR3 loop spans 14 amino acids. CDR3 residues: CATSSQLEGGGYTF. Here the CDR3 DNA reads TGTGCCACCAGCTCGCAACTAGAAGGGGGTGGCTACACCTTC.

The chain carries TRBV6-4 and TRBJ2-3; TRBD2 is a possible D gene (6 bases). V was trimmed by 6 bases and J by 2 bases, leaving 12 bases between them. Germline loops: CDR1 MRHNA, CDR2 SNTAGT. The CDR3 is 14 residues long. CDR3 nucleotides: TGTGCCAGCAGCGCGGGACCCAACACAGATACGCAGTATTTT. Its translation: CASSAGPNTDTQYF.

The chain uses TRBV2 and TRBJ2-5; tentatively, D is TRBD2 (6 bases). Germline lookup yields CDR1 SNHLY and CDR2 FYNNEI. The germline V and J ends were trimmed by 2 bases and 3 bases, with 7 bases remaining between them. The CDR3 loop spans 13 amino acids. CDR3 amino acids: CASSEPSEETQYF. CDR3 sequence (DNA): TGTGCCAGCAGTGAACCTAGCGAAGAGACCCAGTACTTC.

This clone was seen only a few times. This chain connects TRBV2 to TRBJ1-2; D unclear. Trimming took 5 bases from V and 3 from J, leaving 7 bases between them. This CDR3 comprises 12 residues. The germline V gene encodes CDR1 SNHLY and CDR2 FYNNEI. This CDR3 is CASSQADYGYTF. The CDR3, as DNA: TGTGCCAGCAGTCAGGCCGACTATGGCTACACCTTC.

J is TRBJ2-5 and V is TRBV30; 9 positions match TRBD1. TRBJ2-7 matches the DNA end more closely, so the J call is doubtful. This CDR3 has 14 residues. Germline CDR1 GTSNPN, CDR2 SVGIG (reference sequence). The DNA of the CDR3 is TGTGCCTGGACTTACGGGACAGGGTTGAGCGAGCAGTACTTC. This encodes CAWTYGTGLSEQYF.

The V gene is TRBV7-9, the J gene TRBJ1-5; no firm D call. From germline, CDR1 is SEHNR and CDR2 FQNEAQ (reference sequence). The CDR3 loop spans 13 amino acids. V was cut by 5 bases and J by 2 bases, with 7 bases left in between. The CDR3 coding sequence is TGTGCCAGCAGCCCCCTAGGCAATCAGCCCCAGCATTTT. As protein: CASSPLGNQPQHF. The full variable domain, completed using reference TRBV7-9 and TRBJ1-5, is DTGVSQNPRHKITKRGQNVTFRCDPISEHNRLYWYRQTLGQGPEFLTYFQNEAQLEKSRLLSDRFSAERPKGSFSTLEIQRTEQGDSAMYLCASSPLGNQPQHFGDGTRLSIL.

The chain uses TRBV5-1 and TRBJ2-7, with a possible D match to TRBD2 (7 bases). Germline V gene lookup returns CDR1 SGHRS and CDR2 YFSETQ. The CDR3 sequence is 15 residues long. Trimming took 5 bases from V and 3 from J, leaving 18 bases between them. CDR3 sequence (DNA): TGCGCCAGCAGAGGGGGGGAAGGGAAACTCTACGAGCAGTACTTC. Amino acid sequence: CASRGGEGKLYEQYF. The full variable domain, in which reference TRBV5-1 and TRBJ2-7 provide the parts outside the CDR3, is KAGVTQTPRYLIKTRGQQVTLSCSPISGHRSVSWYQQTPGQGLQFLFEYFSETQRNKGNFPGRFSGRQFSNSRSEMNVSTLELGDSALYLCASRGGEGKLYEQYFGPGTRLTVT.

This clone has more than one count but fewer than ten. The chain links TRBV10-1 to TRBJ2-7; 11 bases match TRBD1. This CDR3 spans 14 amino acids. CDR1 is WNHNN, CDR2 SYGVQD, per germline (reference sequence). The J segment lost 4 bases and the V segment lost 6 bases, leaving 5 bases of the junction unmatched. This CDR3 is CASSPGTGGYEQYF. CDR3 sequence (DNA): TGCGCCAGCAGCCCCGGGACAGGGGGGTACGAGCAGTACTTC.

V usage is TRBV7-3 and J usage is TRBJ1-1; 7 bases agree with TRBD1. The length of the CDR3 is 12 residues. CDR1 is SGHTA and CDR2 is FQGTGA in the germline V gene. Trimming cost V 4 bases and J 11 bases; bases outside gene matches: 7. The CDR3 DNA sequence: TGTGCCAGCAGCTCCTCGACAGGGAGGGCTTTCTTT. Its translation is CASSSSTGRAFF.

V usage is TRBV6-1 and J usage is TRBJ2-1; the D gene is possibly TRBD2 (6 bases). The CDR3 covers 14 residues. With 3 bases removed from V and 10 bases from J, the gap between germline ends came to 16 bases. Germline CDR1 and CDR2: MNHNS and SASEGT. Here the CDR3 reads CASSETRESGEQFF. The CDR3 DNA reads as TGTGCCAGCAGTGAGACCCGGGAGAGCGGGGAGCAGTTCTTC.

This clone came up a few times. This chain joins TRBV4-1 and TRBJ2-1; 12 nucleotides agree with TRBD2. This CDR3 region has 15 residues. The germline V gene has CDR1 MGHRA and CDR2 YSYEKL. Trimming removed 4 bases from V and 9 bases from J; junction bases left unmatched: 7. CDR3 in amino acids: CASSLGLAGRGEQFF. In DNA, the CDR3 is TGCGCCAGCAGCCTAGGACTAGCGGGACGAGGTGAGCAGTTCTTC.

This rearrangement joins TRBV7-9 to TRBJ1-2; 9 bases fit TRBD1. The V segment lost 1 base and the J segment 4 bases; nucleotides outside the gene matches: 4. Germline CDR1 reads SEHNR; CDR2 reads FQNEAQ (reference sequence). CDR3 size: 15 residues. The DNA of the CDR3 is TGTGCCAGCAGCTTAGTCGGACAGGGGACCTATGGCTACACCTTC. Amino acids: CASSLVGQGTYGYTF. The whole variable domain, remainder taken from reference TRBV7-9 and TRBJ1-2, is DTGVSQNPRHKITKRGQNVTFRCDPISEHNRLYWYRQTLGQGPEFLTYFQNEAQLEKSRLLSDRFSAERPKGSFSTLEIQRTEQGDSAMYLCASSLVGQGTYGYTFGSGTRLTVV.

The gene calls are TRBV7-8 and TRBJ2-5; TRBD1 matches at 8 bases. CDR3 length equals 12 residues. CDR1 is SGHVS, CDR2 FQNEAQ, per germline. J gave up 7 bases and V 5 bases, and 3 bases lay outside the gene matches. The chain's CDR3 is CASSETGGTQYF. CDR3 DNA: TGTGCCAGCAGCGAAACAGGGGGGACCCAGTACTTC.

This clone was found a few times. The chain joins TRBV5-6 to TRBJ1-6; unclear D gene. The ends were cut back, 0 bases at V and 0 bases at J, with 7 bases in the middle. The CDR3 is made up of 16 amino acids. The germline V gene has CDR1 SGHDT and CDR2 YYEEEE. This CDR3 is CASSLAGSSYNSPLHF. The DNA for the CDR3 is TGTGCCAGCAGCTTGGCCGGGAGCTCCTATAATTCACCCCTCCACTTT.

CDR3 coding DNA: TGTGCCAGCTCACCCGACAGCGATCAGCCCCAGCATTTT. It is translated as CASSPDSDQPQHF. V usage is TRBV18 and J usage is TRBJ1-5; D might be TRBD1 (5 bases). Germline loops: CDR1 KGHSH, CDR2 LQKENI. CDR3 length: 13 amino acids. V was pared by 3 bases and J by 5 bases, with 8 bases between.